Listed here are 23 T cell receptor beta chains from one sample, sequenced in a study of T cell clonality in common variable immunodeficiency (dated by TCRdb to the mid-2010s). Points the paper makes about the study in general: CVID TCRbeta sequences reportedly showed fewer deletions and N-nucleotide insertions and lacked highly modified clones with 13 or more V deletions.

Library generation was performed with the immunoSEQ multiplex PCR assay. In TCRdb, the immuneACCESS table is reduced to in-frame sequences with V and J assigned. These tables do not hold every clone; where another copy was compared, an unresolved V gene accounts for under half, and the others remain unexplained. The table notes roughly 34,000 clones here, none of them singletons. Around 6.4% of the sample is held by the ten biggest clonotypes. Antigens of these TCRs are unknown. Sequenced material: peripheral blood mononuclear cells. These receptor sequences come from a human donor with common variable immunodeficiency.

Of note for this clone: The CDR3 end lies 3 residues beyond the end of the read and is filled in from the germline J gene. The chain employs TRBV19 and TRBJ2-7, with D perhaps matching TRBD2 (6 bases). V lost 1 base and J 1 base, leaving 11 bases between the germline ends. CDR3 length equals 15 residues. CDR1 and CDR2 from the germline V gene are LNHDA and SQIVND (reference sequence). CDR3 DNA (partial): TGTGCCAGTAGTATAGCGGGGGACTTTTCCTACGAG. It yields the protein CASSIAGDFSYE. The whole CDR3 is CASSIAGDFSYEQYF. The whole variable domain, remainder taken from reference TRBV19 and TRBJ2-7, is DGGITQSPKYLFRKEGQNVTLSCEQNLNHDAMYWYRQDPGQGLRLIYYSQIVNDFQKGDIAEGYSVSREKKESFPLTVTSAQKNPTAFYLCASSIAGDFSYEQYFGPGTRLTVT.

At least ten counts were recorded for this clone. The read ends 3 residues before the CDR3 terminus; that terminus is restored from the germline J gene. The rearrangement links TRBV20-1 to TRBJ2-1; 16 bases map to TRBD2. With V trimmed by 4 bases and J by 1 base, 13 bases remained unmatched. The CDR3 has 20 residues. Per the germline V gene, CDR1 is DFQATT and CDR2 is SNEGSKA (reference sequence). CDR3 DNA (partial): TGCAGTGCTACCAACCCCGGGACTAGCGGGAGGGCCGGGTCCTACAATGAG. Translating it yields CSATNPGTSGRAGSYNE. The entire CDR3 protein is CSATNPGTSGRAGSYNEQFF.

In its sample, this clone was seen many times. The read halts 3 residues ahead of the CDR3 end, with the missing end drawn from the germline J gene. V is TRBV18 and J is TRBJ1-2; a weak D match, TRBD1 (5 bases). Trimming stripped 1 base from V and 1 base from J, with 10 bases between. The CDR3 length is 15 residues. In germline, CDR1 is KGHSH, CDR2 LQKENI. The CDR3 reads CASSPLQELNYGYTF. CDR3 DNA (partial): TGTGCCAGCTCACCACTACAGGAACTTAACTATGGC.

The table lists this clone with many counts. From the germline J gene comes the end of the CDR3, since the read stops 3 residues before it. The chain employs TRBV7-2 and TRBJ2-7; 13 bases are a match to TRBD2. Germline values: CDR1 SGHTA, CDR2 FQGNSA. V was clipped by 3 bases and J by 6 bases; unmatched bases: 5. The CDR3 runs 15 residues. The DNA read from the CDR3 is TGTGCCAGCAGCTTGGACGGACTAGCGGGAGTCGAG. This encodes CASSLDGLAGVE. Given in full, the CDR3 is CASSLDGLAGVEQYF. The entire variable domain, with the rest obtained from reference TRBV7-2 and TRBJ2-7, is as follows: GAGVSQSPSNKVTEKGKDVELRCDPISGHTALYWYRQSLGQGLEFLIYFQGNSAPDKSGLPSDRFSAERTGGSVSTLTIQRTQQEDSAVYLCASSLDGLAGVEQYFGPGTRLTVT.

Concerning this clone: The read ends 3 residues shy of where the CDR3 ends; the end is completed using the germline J gene. V usage is TRBV2 and J usage is TRBJ2-7; 7 nucleotides match TRBD1. Germline-derived CDR1 and CDR2 are SNHLY and FYNNEI. The CDR3 runs 14 residues. With V trimmed by 4 bases and J by 3 bases, 6 bases remained unmatched. The CDR3 reads CASSATGQFYEQYF. CDR3 DNA, as far as it was read: TGTGCCAGCAGTGCTACGGGACAGTTCTACGAG.

This clone was picked up a small number of times. The CDR3 end is not reached by the read, which stops 3 residues before it; the germline J gene fills it in. The chain recombines TRBV20-1 with TRBJ1-2; no clear D gene. The V gene lost 6 bases and the J gene lost 4 bases, with 9 bases spanning the gap. The CDR3 covers 11 residues. The V gene's germline CDR1 is DFQATT and CDR2 SNEGSKA (reference sequence). CDR3 in amino acids: CSALAPYGYTF. The DNA read from the CDR3 is TGCAGTGCCTTAGCCCCCTATGGC.

Notes on this clone: The missing CDR3 end, 3 residues past where the read stops, is filled in from the germline J gene. The genes are TRBV19 and TRBJ2-1, with TRBD2 identical over 9 bases. Germline V gene lookup returns CDR1 LNHDA and CDR2 SQIVND (reference sequence). The V gene end was trimmed by 5 bases and the J gene end by 4 bases; junction bases not matched to a gene: 6. The CDR3 is 15 amino acids. CDR3 bases read: TGTGCCAGTAGTCCGCTAGCGGGACTATACAATGAG. This gives the protein CASSPLAGLYNE. From start to end, the CDR3 is CASSPLAGLYNEQFF.

This clone has at least ten counts. The read stops 3 residues short of the end of the CDR3; the missing end is completed from the germline J gene. The chain links TRBV7-2 to TRBJ2-3, with D hard to call. The CDR3 runs to 12 residues. Trimming removed 5 bases from V and 5 bases from J, with 8 bases in between. Germline-derived CDR1 and CDR2 are SGHTA and FQGNSA. The sequenced part of the CDR3 DNA is TGTGCCAGCAGCCTCACACGAGATACG. Amino acid sequence: CASSLTRDT. The whole CDR3 protein reads CASSLTRDTQYF. Full variable domain (remainder filled in from reference TRBV7-2 and TRBJ2-3): GAGVSQSPSNKVTEKGKDVELRCDPISGHTALYWYRQSLGQGLEFLIYFQGNSAPDKSGLPSDRFSAERTGGSVSTLTIQRTQQEDSAVYLCASSLTRDTQYFGPGTRLTVL.

Turning to this clone: Sequencing ends 3 residues short of the CDR3 end; the germline J gene provides the rest. This chain joins TRBV20-1 and TRBJ2-7; TRBD2 aligns across 7 bases. Germline values: CDR1 DFQATT, CDR2 SNEGSKA (reference sequence). The CDR3 loop spans 16 amino acids. Germline trimming cut 5 bases from V and 5 bases from J; bases unmatched to any gene: 18. CDR3 DNA (partial): TGCAGTGCTGCTACTAGCGCCCCGGGAGAGCGGGACGAG. It is translated as CSAATSAPGERDE. Given in full, the CDR3 is CSAATSAPGERDEQYF.

This clone was counted a few times. Read sequence stops 3 residues before the CDR3 end, and the germline J gene provides the missing end. The rearrangement joins TRBV30 to TRBJ2-1, with a possible D match to TRBD2 (5 bases). The CDR3 runs to 13 residues. Trimming left V 2 bases short and J 7 bases short, with 12 bases between. Germline V gene sequence: CDR1 GTSNPN, CDR2 SVGIG (reference sequence). Partial CDR3 DNA: TGTGCCTGGAGTCTCGGCGGGCGTAATGAG. As protein: CAWSLGGRNE. The CDR3, in full, reads CAWSLGGRNEQFF.

On this clone: Read coverage stops 3 residues before the CDR3 terminus; the germline J gene supplies the remainder. The J gene is TRBJ2-7, the V gene TRBV6-2 or TRBV6-3; D remains unclear. Germline V gives CDR1 MNHEY, CDR2 SVGEGT. V was clipped by 5 bases and J by 1 base, with 12 bases between them. The CDR3 loop spans 14 amino acids. CDR3 DNA (partial): TGTGCCAGCAGTGACCCTACAGCTTCCTACGAG. Translated, it gives CASSDPTASYE. The CDR3 as a whole reads CASSDPTASYEQYF.

This clone has at least ten counts. The DNA ends 3 residues before the CDR3 does, and the rest of the CDR3 is filled in from the germline J gene. The V gene is TRBV5-4, the J gene TRBJ1-3; TRBD1 is a possible D gene (5 bases). V lost 5 bases and J 2 bases, leaving 8 bases between the germline ends. The CDR3 runs to 13 residues. Germline V lookup: CDR1 SGHNT, CDR2 YYREEE (reference sequence). CDR3 DNA, as far as it was read: TGTGCCAGCAGTTCAGGGCCTGGAAACACC. Amino acid sequence: CASSSGPGNT. The whole CDR3 sequence reads CASSSGPGNTIYF.

In its sample, this clone was seen many times. The observed sequence ends 3 residues before the CDR3 terminus, with the missing tail filled in from the germline J gene. The genes are TRBV14 and TRBJ2-3; 9 bases are shared with TRBD2. The CDR3 totals 15 residues. Trimming at V came to 5 bases and at J to 3 bases, leaving 6 bases not matched to a gene. The germline gives CDR1 SGHDN, CDR2 FVKESK. CDR3 amino acids: CASSLRAGGTDTQYF. The DNA read from the CDR3 is TGTGCCAGCAGCTTAAGAGCGGGAGGTACAGATACG.

This clone was observed many times. The read comes to an end 3 residues before the CDR3 does, leaving the germline J gene to fill in the end. This chain joins TRBV13 and TRBJ2-7; tentatively, D is TRBD2 (6 bases). The V end was cut by 5 bases, the J end by 6 bases, with 14 bases between. The CDR3 extends over 13 amino acids. In germline, CDR1 is PRHDT, CDR2 FYEKMQ (reference sequence). The DNA read from the CDR3 is TGTGCCAGCAGCCCCCTAGCGTTAGGCGAG. Its protein product is CASSPLALGE. In full, the CDR3 is CASSPLALGEQYF.

A remark on this clone: From the germline J gene comes the end of the CDR3, since the read stops 3 residues before it. The chain uses TRBV5-4 and TRBJ2-7, with D possibly matching TRBD2 (6 bases). The CDR3 spans 15 residues. The V and J ends lost 4 bases and 0 bases respectively, with 14 bases between them. Per the germline V gene, CDR1 is SGHNT and CDR2 is YYREEE (reference sequence). CDR3 region: CASSPGTSRSYEQYF. Partial CDR3 DNA: TGTGCCAGCAGCCCGGGGACTTCCCGCTCCTACGAG.

This clone was found many times. The read terminates 3 residues before the CDR3 end, so the remaining end is supplied by the germline J gene. J is TRBJ2-5 and V is TRBV20-1; TRBD2 might be the D (6 bases). Germline-derived CDR1 and CDR2 are DFQATT and SNEGSKA (reference sequence). The CDR3 extends over 12 amino acids. V shed 5 bases and J shed 1 base, with 8 bases lying between them. The DNA read from the CDR3 is TGCAGTGCTCGGACTACCCAAGAGACC. As protein: CSARTTQET. The full CDR3 protein reads CSARTTQETQYF.

A few counts support this clone. The sequenced fragment ends 3 residues before the CDR3 boundary, so the rest is inferred from the germline J gene. This sequence joins TRBV19 and TRBJ2-1; possible D gene TRBD2, 6 bases. CDR1 LNHDA and CDR2 SQIVND come from the germline V gene (reference sequence). CDR3 length equals 12 residues. Trimming took 3 bases from V and 7 from J, leaving 7 bases between them. The CDR3 bases that were read are TGTGCCAGTAGTATTGGACTAAATGAG. Protein sequence: CASSIGLNE. The entire CDR3 protein is CASSIGLNEQFF.

This clone was counted a few times. The sequenced part of the CDR3 DNA is TGTGCCAGCAGCTTCGTAGGGTCTGGC. This codes for CASSFVGSG. In full, the CDR3 reads CASSFVGSGYTF. This chain connects TRBV11-2 to TRBJ1-2; unclear D gene. The read is 3 residues too short to cover the CDR3 end, so that end is filled in from the germline J gene. Trimming stripped 3 bases from V and 7 bases from J, with 9 bases between. The length of the CDR3 is 12 residues. CDR1 and CDR2 (germline): SGHAT, FQNNGV.

A few counts support this clone. The read is 3 residues too short to cover the CDR3 end, so that end is filled in from the germline J gene. J is TRBJ2-3 and V is TRBV11-3; 9 nucleotides match TRBD2. Germline CDR1 SGHNT, CDR2 YENEEA. Losses at the gene ends were 1 base for V and 6 bases for J; bases not matched to a gene: 5. The CDR3 runs 15 residues. CDR3 amino acids: CASSLGAGGGDTQYF. The CDR3 DNA, read in part, is TGTGCCAGCAGCTTAGGAGCGGGAGGAGGGGATACG. Full variable domain (missing parts from reference TRBV11-3 and TRBJ2-3): EAGVVQSPRYKIIEKKQPVAFWCNPISGHNTLYWYLQNLGQGPELLIRYENEEAVDDSQLPKDRFSAERLKGVDSTLKIQPAELGDSAVYLCASSLGAGGGDTQYFGPGTRLTVL.

This clone has a count of ten or more. With the read ending 3 residues before the CDR3 end, the germline J gene is used to fill in that end. This chain joins TRBV18 and TRBJ1-2; D possibly corresponds to TRBD1 (6 bases). Germline V gives CDR1 KGHSH, CDR2 LQKENI. The CDR3 spans 14 residues. Trimming pared 6 bases from V and 0 bases from J, leaving 11 bases between. Here the CDR3 reads CASSQTGANYGYTF. The CDR3 DNA, read in part, is TGTGCCAGCTCTCAGACAGGTGCTAACTATGGC.

This clone came up a few times. The read halts 3 residues ahead of the CDR3 end, with the missing end drawn from the germline J gene. The V gene is TRBV11-3, the J gene TRBJ2-1; tentatively, D is TRBD2 (5 bases). CDR3 length: 15 amino acids. Trimming removed 2 bases at V and 5 bases at J, with 13 bases between. Looked up from germline, CDR1 is SGHNT and CDR2 is YENEEA. CDR3 region: CASSLFRGLDNEQFF. The CDR3 DNA, read in part, is TGTGCCAGCAGCTTATTTCGGGGTTTGGACAATGAG.

This clone was detected a few times. The CDR3 is cut off 3 residues early in the read; its end comes from the germline J gene. This chain uses TRBV7-3 with TRBJ2-7, with 9 bases fitting TRBD1. The CDR3 is made up of 16 amino acids. Germline V gene sequence: CDR1 SGHTA, CDR2 FQGTGA. Trimming removed 5 bases from V and 2 bases from J; junction bases left unmatched: 10. The CDR3 region is CASSPRGGTGTYEQYF. The part of the CDR3 DNA that was read is TGTGCCAGCAGCCCCCGTGGGGGGACAGGGACCTACGAG.

This clone appeared many times. Sequencing ends 3 residues short of the CDR3 end; the germline J gene provides the rest. This chain joins TRBV18 and TRBJ1-5; D is perhaps TRBD1 (6 bases). Trimming cost V 0 bases and J 3 bases, with 15 bases left between them. Germline V gene lookup returns CDR1 KGHSH and CDR2 LQKENI. The CDR3 is made up of 17 amino acids. The CDR3: CASSPPGGRQTNQPQHF. The sequenced CDR3 bases are TGTGCCAGCTCACCACCGGGGGGGCGACAGACCAATCAGCCC.